The following is a T cell receptor (beta chain) sequence with its context. The antigen is not known. Sequencing used immunoSEQ multiplex PCR; TCRdb keeps in-frame clones, though not all of them. The sample has over 150,000 clones, 87% seen once. The CDR3 has 18 amino acids. The J segment lost 1 base and the V segment lost 5 bases, leaving 17 bases of the junction unmatched. From germline, CDR1 is SEHNR and CDR2 FQNEAQ (reference sequence). This sample was taken from a study of T cell responses to AZD1222 COVID-19 vaccine. General study findings and limits: Clonal diversity was possibly underestimated, and white British individuals and females predominated among donors. Of spike-specific TCRs, nearly half reportedly target regions left unmutated in variants. Two AZD1222 administrations were followed by greater Spike-specific TCR breadth and depth.

This specimen was peripheral blood, taken on day 0 of AZD1222 vaccination. This chain links TRBV7-9 with TRBJ2-7; TRBD1 matches at 7 bases. The sequence derives from an adult in good health. The chain's CDR3 is CASSRRRDRDEFSYEQYF. CDR3 DNA: TGTGCCAGCAGCAGGCGCCGGGACAGAGATGAATTTTCCTACGAGCAGTACTTC. Combining the CDR3 with reference TRBV7-9 and TRBJ2-7 gives the whole variable domain DTGVSQNPRHKITKRGQNVTFRCDPISEHNRLYWYRQTLGQGPEFLTYFQNEAQLEKSRLLSDRFSAERPKGSFSTLEIQRTEQGDSAMYLCASSRRRDRDEFSYEQYFGPGTRLTVT.